A single sample is the source of the 2 T cell receptor beta chains below, sequenced in a study of blood T cell repertoires in COVID-19. Data came from immunoSEQ multiplex PCR; TCRdb stores just in-frame clones and leaves some out. The data show fewer than 200,000 clones, with 75% to 80% seen just once and roughly 7.8% held by the top ten. The sequenced sample was peripheral blood. These receptors all come from a woman in her 50s with active or convalescent COVID-19.

On this clone: The sample carries other DNA sequences with the same CDR3. This chain links TRBV18 with TRBJ1-1; no clear D. This CDR3 has 14 residues. Germline V gene lookup returns CDR1 KGHSH and CDR2 LQKENI. V lost 3 bases to trimming and J lost 0 bases, with 8 bases between them. CDR3 sequence reads: CASSPGGMNTEAFF. The CDR3, as DNA: TGTGCCAGCTCACCGGGAGGCATGAACACTGAAGCTTTCTTT.

The chain combines TRBV27 with TRBJ2-5; 7 nucleotides match TRBD1. The CDR3 sequence is 14 residues long. Germline lookup yields CDR1 MNHEY and CDR2 SMNVEV (reference sequence). V lost 5 bases and J lost 5; bases outside the gene matches: 8. The CDR3 protein is CASSQRGRLETQYF. Here the CDR3 DNA reads TGTGCCAGCAGTCAAAGGGGGCGCTTGGAGACCCAGTACTTC.